The 8 T cell receptor beta chains reported below all come from one sample, sequenced in a study of blood T cell repertoires in COVID-19. Assay: immunoSEQ multiplex PCR; the TCRdb copy retains only in-frame clones and omits some. Of 130,000 or so clones listed, 70% to 80% are singletons. Sequenced material: peripheral blood. The receptors shown here come from a woman between 65 and 79 years old with COVID-19, enrolled during active disease.

The rearrangement joins TRBV6-4 to TRBJ2-3; 8 bases agree with TRBD1. The CDR3 totals 20 residues. Unmatched junction bases numbered 17, after V lost 3 bases and J lost 0 bases. The germline V gene has CDR1 MRHNA and CDR2 SNTAGT. The CDR3 nucleotides read TGTGCCAGCAGTGATGGACAGGGCGTCCCCTATTTTGCTAGCACAGATACGCAGTATTTT. Translated, it gives CASSDGQGVPYFASTDTQYF.

This chain connects TRBV5-1 to TRBJ2-5; TRBD2 matches 9 bases. This CDR3 spans 17 amino acids. With 0 bases clipped from V and 1 base from J, the junction kept 7 bases outside the gene matches. CDR1 is SGHRS, CDR2 YFSETQ, per germline. The CDR3 DNA reads as TGCGCCAGCAGCTTGGCACTAGCGGGCCTCGTCCAAGAGACCCAGTACTTC. The encoded protein is CASSLALAGLVQETQYF.

V usage is TRBV4-2 and J usage is TRBJ1-1; 7 bases match TRBD1. The V gene end was trimmed by 0 bases and the J gene end by 6 bases; junction bases not matched to a gene: 7. This CDR3 is 15 amino acids long. Germline CDR1 LGHNA, CDR2 YNFKEQ. CDR3 DNA: TGTGCCAGCAGCCAAGATGGAAGGGACAGAGCTGAAGCTTTCTTT. Translating it yields CASSQDGRDRAEAFF.

V and J are TRBV7-8 and TRBJ2-1, with 8 bases lining up with TRBD2. V dropped 8 bases and J dropped 1; count of bases not matched to a gene: 4. The CDR3 is 14 amino acids. From germline, CDR1 is SGHVS and CDR2 FQNEAQ. As DNA, the CDR3 is TGTGCCAGCTTAACGGGGGGGTCCTACAATGAGCAGTTCTTC. Translated: CASLTGGSYNEQFF.

In its sample, this clone was seen once. The rearrangement joins TRBV11-2 to TRBJ1-6; D gene ambiguous. Trimming removed 5 bases at V and 0 bases at J, with 5 bases between. The CDR3 is 14 amino acids. Germline V CDR1 and CDR2: SGHAT, FQNNGV. The CDR3 DNA is TGTGCCAGCAGCCTCCGCTCCTATAATTCACCCCTCCACTTT. It encodes CASSLRSYNSPLHF.

The chain uses TRBV2 and TRBJ2-2; perhaps TRBD2 as D (5 bases). Between the trimmed V and J ends, which lost 5 bases and 2 bases, there was a span of 9 bases. Germline CDR1 and CDR2: SNHLY and FYNNEI. The CDR3 contains 14 residues. As DNA, the CDR3 is TGTGCCAGCAGTTTGGACTCCAACACCGGGGAGCTGTTTTTT. Residues: CASSLDSNTGELFF.

The V gene is TRBV11-3, the J gene TRBJ2-1; TRBD1 agrees at 8 bases. The CDR3 consists of 16 residues. Germline trimming cut 5 bases from V and 6 bases from J; bases unmatched to any gene: 12. Germline V gene lookup returns CDR1 SGHNT and CDR2 YENEEA. CDR3 in amino acids: CASSPNGQGAGNEQFF. CDR3 DNA sequence: TGTGCCAGCAGCCCCAATGGGCAGGGGGCGGGCAATGAGCAGTTCTTC.

This clone was seen just once. J is TRBJ2-7 and V is TRBV7-8; maybe TRBD2 (6 bases). Germline-derived CDR1 and CDR2 are SGHVS and FQNEAQ. Trimming removed 2 bases from V and 2 bases from J, with 13 bases in between. The CDR3 is 15 amino acids. The CDR3 spells CASSLSGGGAYEQYF. Written as DNA, the CDR3 is TGTGCCAGCAGCTTATCCGGGGGTGGGGCCTACGAGCAGTACTTC.